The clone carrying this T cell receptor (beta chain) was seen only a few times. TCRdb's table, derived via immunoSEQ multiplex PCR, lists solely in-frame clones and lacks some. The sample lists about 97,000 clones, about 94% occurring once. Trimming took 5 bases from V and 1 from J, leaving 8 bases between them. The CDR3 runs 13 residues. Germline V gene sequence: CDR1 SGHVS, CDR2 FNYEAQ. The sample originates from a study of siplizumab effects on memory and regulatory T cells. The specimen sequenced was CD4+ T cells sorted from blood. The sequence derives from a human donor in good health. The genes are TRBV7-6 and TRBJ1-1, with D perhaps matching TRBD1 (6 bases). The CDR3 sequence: CASSMGQNTEAFF. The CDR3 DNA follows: TGTGCCAGCAGCATGGGACAGAACACTGAAGCTTTCTTT. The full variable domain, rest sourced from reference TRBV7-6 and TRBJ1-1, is GAGVSQSPRYKVTKRGQDVALRCDPISGHVSLYWYRQALGQGPEFLTYFNYEAQQDKSGLPNDRFSAERPEGSISTLTIQRTEQRDSAMYRCASSMGQNTEAFFGQGTRLTVV.